These 2 T cell receptor beta chains came from one sample sequenced in a study of beta chain features in type 1 diabetes. Broader study findings: When Type 1 diabetes patients were examined, their TCRB CDR3s proved moderately but significantly shorter in all four CD4+ subsets.

The authors reverse transcribed all of the isolated RNA, so sequencing captured expressed TCRB transcripts. This table comes from immunoSEQ multiplex PCR, and its TCRdb copy is limited to in-frame clones, with some not included. The data hold over 120,000 clones, with about 13% observed a single time. These receptors have no identified antigens. Material for sequencing was central memory CD4+ T cells from blood. These receptors were collected from a man younger than 35 with type 1 diabetes.

This clone showed up just a few times. Other DNA sequences in this sample translate to the same CDR3. CDR3 protein: CASSPGTSSYEQYF. CDR3 DNA sequence: TGTGCCAGCTCACCCGGGACCTCTTCCTACGAGCAGTACTTC. The chain uses TRBV18 and TRBJ2-7, with D perhaps TRBD1 or TRBD2 (5 bases each). The V and J ends lost 3 bases and 1 base respectively, with 10 bases between them. Germline V gene lookup returns CDR1 KGHSH and CDR2 LQKENI. This CDR3 has 14 residues. Filled out from reference TRBV18 and TRBJ2-7, the complete variable domain reads NAGVMQNPRHLVRRRGQEARLRCSPMKGHSHVYWYRQLPEEGLKFMVYLQKENIIDESGMPKERFSAEFPKEGPSILRIQQVVRGDSAAYFCASSPGTSSYEQYFGPGTRLTVT.

The chain employs TRBV19 and TRBJ2-2; D unclear. The CDR3 sequence is 13 residues long. Germline CDR1 and CDR2: LNHDA and SQIVND (reference sequence). Trimming shortened V by 3 bases and J by 0 bases, and 2 bases separated the two germline ends. DNA of the CDR3: TGTGCCAGTAGTATGCCGAACACCGGGGAGCTGTTTTTT. Translated, it gives CASSMPNTGELFF.